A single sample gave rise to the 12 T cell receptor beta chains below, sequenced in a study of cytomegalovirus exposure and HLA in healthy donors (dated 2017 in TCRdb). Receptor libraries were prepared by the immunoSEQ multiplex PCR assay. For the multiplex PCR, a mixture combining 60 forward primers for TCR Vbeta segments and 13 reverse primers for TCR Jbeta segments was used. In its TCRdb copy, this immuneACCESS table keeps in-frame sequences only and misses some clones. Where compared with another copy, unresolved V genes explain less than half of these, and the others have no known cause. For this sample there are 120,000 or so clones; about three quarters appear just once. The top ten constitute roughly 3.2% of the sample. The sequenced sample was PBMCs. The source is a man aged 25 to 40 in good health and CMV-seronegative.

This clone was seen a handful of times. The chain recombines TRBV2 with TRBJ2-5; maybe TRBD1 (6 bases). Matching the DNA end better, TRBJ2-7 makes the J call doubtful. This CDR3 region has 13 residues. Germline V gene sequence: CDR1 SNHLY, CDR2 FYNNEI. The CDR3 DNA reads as TGTGCCAGCAGCACAGGGCTTGGAGACGAGCAGTACTTC. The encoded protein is CASSTGLGDEQYF.

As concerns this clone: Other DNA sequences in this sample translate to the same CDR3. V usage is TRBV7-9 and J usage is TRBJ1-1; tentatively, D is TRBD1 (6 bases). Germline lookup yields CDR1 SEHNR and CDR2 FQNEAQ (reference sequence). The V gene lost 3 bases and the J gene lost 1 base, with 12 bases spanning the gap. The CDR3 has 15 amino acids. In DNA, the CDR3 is TGTGCCAGCAGCTTCAGGGGTCGCAGGAACACTGAAGCTTTCTTT. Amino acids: CASSFRGRRNTEAFF.

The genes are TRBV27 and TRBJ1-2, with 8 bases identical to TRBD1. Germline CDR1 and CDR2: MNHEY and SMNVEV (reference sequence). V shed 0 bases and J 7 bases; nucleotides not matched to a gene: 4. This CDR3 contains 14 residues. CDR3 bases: TGTGCCAGCAGTTTATCCGGGACAGGCGGTGGCTACACCTTC. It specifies CASSLSGTGGGYTF.

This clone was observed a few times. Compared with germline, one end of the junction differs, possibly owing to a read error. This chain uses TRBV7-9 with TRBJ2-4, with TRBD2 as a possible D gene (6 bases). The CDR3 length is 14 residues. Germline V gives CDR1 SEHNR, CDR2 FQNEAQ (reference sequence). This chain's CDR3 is CASSLARAKNIQYF. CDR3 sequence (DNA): TGTGCCAGCAGCCTAGCGAGGGCCAAAAACATTCAGTACTTC. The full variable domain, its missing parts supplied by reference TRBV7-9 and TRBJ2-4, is DTGVSQNPRHKITKRGQNVTFRCDPISEHNRLYWYRQTLGQGPEFLTYFQNEAQLEKSRLLSDRFSAERPKGSFSTLEIQRTEQGDSAMYLCASSLARAKNIQYFGAGTRLSVL.

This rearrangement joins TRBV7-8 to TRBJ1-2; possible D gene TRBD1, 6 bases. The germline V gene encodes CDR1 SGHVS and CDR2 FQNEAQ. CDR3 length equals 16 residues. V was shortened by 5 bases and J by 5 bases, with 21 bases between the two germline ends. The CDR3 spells CASSPSRQVGQYGYTF. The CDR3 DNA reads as TGTGCCAGCAGCCCCTCGAGACAGGTGGGCCAATATGGCTACACCTTC.

The CDR3 is CSVGRSSYNEQFF. The DNA of the CDR3 is TGCAGCGTTGGGCGGAGCTCCTACAATGAGCAGTTCTTC. The V and J genes are TRBV29-1 and TRBJ2-1; D is uncertain. V gave up 4 bases and J gave up 0 bases, with 7 bases separating them. This CDR3 is built from 13 residues. Germline loops: CDR1 SQVTM, CDR2 ANQGSEA.

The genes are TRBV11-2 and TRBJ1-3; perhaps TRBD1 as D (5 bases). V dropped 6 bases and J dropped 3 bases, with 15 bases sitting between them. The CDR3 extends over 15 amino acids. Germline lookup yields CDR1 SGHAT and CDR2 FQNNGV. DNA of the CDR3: TGTGCCAGCAGATTACAGGTGGTGGTTGGAAACACCATATATTTT. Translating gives CASRLQVVVGNTIYF.

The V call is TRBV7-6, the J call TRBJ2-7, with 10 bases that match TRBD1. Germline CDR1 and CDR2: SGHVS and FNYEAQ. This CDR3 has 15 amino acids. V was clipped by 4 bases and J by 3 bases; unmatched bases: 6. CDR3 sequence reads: CASSSTGTGDYEQYF. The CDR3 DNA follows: TGTGCCAGCAGCTCAACCGGGACAGGGGACTACGAGCAGTACTTC.

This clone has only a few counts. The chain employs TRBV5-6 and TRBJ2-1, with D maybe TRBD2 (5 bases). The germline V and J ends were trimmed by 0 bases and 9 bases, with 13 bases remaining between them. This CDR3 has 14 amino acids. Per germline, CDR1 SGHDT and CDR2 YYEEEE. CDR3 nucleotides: TGTGCCAGCAGCTTGGTGACGGGAATTAGTGAGCAGTTCTTC. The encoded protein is CASSLVTGISEQFF. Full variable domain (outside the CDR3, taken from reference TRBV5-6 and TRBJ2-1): DAGVTQSPTHLIKTRGQQVTLRCSPKSGHDTVSWYQQALGQGPQFIFQYYEEEERQRGNFPDRFSGHQFPNYSSELNVNALLLGDSALYLCASSLVTGISEQFFGPGTRLTVL.

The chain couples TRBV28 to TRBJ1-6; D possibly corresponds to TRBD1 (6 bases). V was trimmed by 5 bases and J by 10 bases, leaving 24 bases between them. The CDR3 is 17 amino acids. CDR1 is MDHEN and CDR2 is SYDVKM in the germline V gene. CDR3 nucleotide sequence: TGTGCCAGCAGTCTTACTGGAATGACAGGCCCCACGTCACCCCTCCACTTT. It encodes CASSLTGMTGPTSPLHF.

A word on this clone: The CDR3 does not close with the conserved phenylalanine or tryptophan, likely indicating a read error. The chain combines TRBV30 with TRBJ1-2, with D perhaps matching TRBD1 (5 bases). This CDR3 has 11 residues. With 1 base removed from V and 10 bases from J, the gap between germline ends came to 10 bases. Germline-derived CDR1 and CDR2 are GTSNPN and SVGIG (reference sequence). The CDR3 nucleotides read TGTGCCTGGAGTGCAGCAGGGATCTACACCCTC. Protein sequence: CAWSAAGIYTL.

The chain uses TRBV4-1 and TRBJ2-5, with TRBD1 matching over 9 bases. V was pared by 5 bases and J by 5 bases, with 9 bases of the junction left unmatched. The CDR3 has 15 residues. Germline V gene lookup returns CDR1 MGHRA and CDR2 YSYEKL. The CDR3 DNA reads TGCGCCAGCAGCACCCGACAGGGGGGGAGGGAGACCCAGTACTTC. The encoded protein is CASSTRQGGRETQYF.